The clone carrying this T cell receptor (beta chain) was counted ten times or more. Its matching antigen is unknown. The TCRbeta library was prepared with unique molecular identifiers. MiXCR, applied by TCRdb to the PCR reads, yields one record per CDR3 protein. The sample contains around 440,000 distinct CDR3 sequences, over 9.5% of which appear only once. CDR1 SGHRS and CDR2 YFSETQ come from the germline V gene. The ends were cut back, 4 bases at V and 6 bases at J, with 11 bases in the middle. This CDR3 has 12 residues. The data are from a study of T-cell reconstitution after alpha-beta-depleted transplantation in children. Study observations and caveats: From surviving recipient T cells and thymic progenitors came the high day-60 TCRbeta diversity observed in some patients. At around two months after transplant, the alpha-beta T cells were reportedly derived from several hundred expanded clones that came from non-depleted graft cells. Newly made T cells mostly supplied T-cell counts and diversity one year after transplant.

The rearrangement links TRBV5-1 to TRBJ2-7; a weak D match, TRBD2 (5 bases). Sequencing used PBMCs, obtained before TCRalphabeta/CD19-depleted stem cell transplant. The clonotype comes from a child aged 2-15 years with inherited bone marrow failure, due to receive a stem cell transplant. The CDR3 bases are TGCGCCAGCAGCGAGGGAAACAGCGAGCAGTACTTC. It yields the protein CASSEGNSEQYF.